Given below is one T cell receptor beta chain in context. Its antigen is still unknown. The data derive from a study of CD8+ T cells in alopecia areata. Extracted RNA was reverse transcribed, and the resulting cDNA served as sequencing template. Measured with immunoSEQ multiplex PCR; TCRdb has only the in-frame clones, and not every one. This sample has fewer than 350,000 clones; roughly 60% occur once, and the top ten carry around 1.7%. Study observations and caveats: Normal scalp showed lower clonality than lesional scalp, especially alopecia totalis/universalis.

V lost 0 bases to trimming and J lost 2 bases; unmatched junction nucleotides: 5. The length of the CDR3 is 16 residues. Germline V gives CDR1 SGHNT, CDR2 YENEEA. Treatment: oral pan-JAK inhibitor, 5-10 mg twice daily. The sequenced sample was CD4+ T cells sorted from blood, obtained at week 24, from a patient treated with tofacitinib. V usage is TRBV11-3 and J usage is TRBJ2-3; 7 bases are shared with TRBD2. The TCR comes from a human donor with alopecia areata. The CDR3 DNA sequence: TGTGCCAGCAGCTTAGATTGGGGGGGATCCACAGATACGCAGTATTTT. Protein: CASSLDWGGSTDTQYF.